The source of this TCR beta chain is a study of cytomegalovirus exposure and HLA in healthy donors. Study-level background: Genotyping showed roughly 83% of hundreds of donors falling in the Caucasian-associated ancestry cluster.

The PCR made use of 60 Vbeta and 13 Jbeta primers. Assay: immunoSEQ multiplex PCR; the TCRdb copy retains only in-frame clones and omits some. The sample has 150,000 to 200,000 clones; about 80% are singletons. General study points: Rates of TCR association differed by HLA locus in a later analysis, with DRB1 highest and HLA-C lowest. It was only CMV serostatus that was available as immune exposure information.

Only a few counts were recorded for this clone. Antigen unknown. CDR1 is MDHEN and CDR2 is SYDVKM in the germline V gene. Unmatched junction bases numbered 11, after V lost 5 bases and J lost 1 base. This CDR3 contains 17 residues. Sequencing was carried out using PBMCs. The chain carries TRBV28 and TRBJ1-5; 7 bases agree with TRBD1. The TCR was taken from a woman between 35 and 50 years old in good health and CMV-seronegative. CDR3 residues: CASSAPTGVGSNQPQHF. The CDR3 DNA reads TGTGCCAGCAGTGCGCCAACAGGGGTGGGAAGCAATCAGCCCCAGCATTTT.